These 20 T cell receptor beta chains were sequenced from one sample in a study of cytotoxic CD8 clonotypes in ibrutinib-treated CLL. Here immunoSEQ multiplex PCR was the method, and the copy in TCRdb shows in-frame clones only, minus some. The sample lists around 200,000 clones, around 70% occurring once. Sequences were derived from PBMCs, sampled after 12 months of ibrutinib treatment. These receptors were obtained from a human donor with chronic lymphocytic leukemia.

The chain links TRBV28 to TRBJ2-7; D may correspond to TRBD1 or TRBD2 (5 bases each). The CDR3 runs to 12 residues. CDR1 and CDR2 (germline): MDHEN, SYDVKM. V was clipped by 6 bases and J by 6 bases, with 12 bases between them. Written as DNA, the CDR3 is TGTGCCAGCAGAATTGGGGGTGGCGAGCAGTACTTC. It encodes CASRIGGGEQYF.

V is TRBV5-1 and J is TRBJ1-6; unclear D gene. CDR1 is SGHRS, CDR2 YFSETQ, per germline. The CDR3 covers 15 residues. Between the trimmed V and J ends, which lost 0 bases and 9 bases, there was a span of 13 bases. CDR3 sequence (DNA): TGCGCCAGCAGCTTGGAGGCGGTAGTTGGTTCACCCCTCCACTTT. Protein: CASSLEAVVGSPLHF.

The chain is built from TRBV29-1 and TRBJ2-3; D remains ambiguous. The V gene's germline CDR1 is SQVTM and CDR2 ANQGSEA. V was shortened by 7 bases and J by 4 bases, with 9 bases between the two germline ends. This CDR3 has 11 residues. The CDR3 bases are TGCAGCGCGGCGTGGGCAGATACGCAGTATTTT. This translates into CSAAWADTQYF.

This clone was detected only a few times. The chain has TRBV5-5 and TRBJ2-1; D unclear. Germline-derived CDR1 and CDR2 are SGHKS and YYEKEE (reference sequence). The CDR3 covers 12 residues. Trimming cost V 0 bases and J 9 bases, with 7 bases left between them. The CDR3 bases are TGTGCCAGCAGCTTGGCCCCGGGTGAGCAGTTCTTC. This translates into CASSLAPGEQFF.

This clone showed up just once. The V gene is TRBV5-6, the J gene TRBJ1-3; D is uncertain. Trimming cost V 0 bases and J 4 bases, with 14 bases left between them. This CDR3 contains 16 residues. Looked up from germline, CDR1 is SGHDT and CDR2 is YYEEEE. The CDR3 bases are TGTGCCAGCAGCTTGGGAGGGCCGGTTGCAGGAAACACCATATATTTT. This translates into CASSLGGPVAGNTIYF. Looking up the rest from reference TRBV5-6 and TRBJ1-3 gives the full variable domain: DAGVTQSPTHLIKTRGQQVTLRCSPKSGHDTVSWYQQALGQGPQFIFQYYEEEERQRGNFPDRFSGHQFPNYSSELNVNALLLGDSALYLCASSLGGPVAGNTIYFGEGSWLTVV.

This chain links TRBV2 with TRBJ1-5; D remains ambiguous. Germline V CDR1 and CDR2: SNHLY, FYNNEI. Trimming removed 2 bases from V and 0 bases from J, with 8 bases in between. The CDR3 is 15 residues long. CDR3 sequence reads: CASSERENSNQPQHF. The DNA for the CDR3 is TGTGCCAGCAGTGAACGAGAGAATAGCAATCAGCCCCAGCATTTT.

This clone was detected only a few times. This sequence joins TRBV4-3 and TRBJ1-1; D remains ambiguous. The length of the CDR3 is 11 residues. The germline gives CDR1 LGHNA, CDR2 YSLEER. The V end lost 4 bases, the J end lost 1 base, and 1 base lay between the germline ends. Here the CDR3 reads CASSRNTEAFF. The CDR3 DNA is TGCGCCAGCAGCCGGAACACTGAAGCTTTCTTT.

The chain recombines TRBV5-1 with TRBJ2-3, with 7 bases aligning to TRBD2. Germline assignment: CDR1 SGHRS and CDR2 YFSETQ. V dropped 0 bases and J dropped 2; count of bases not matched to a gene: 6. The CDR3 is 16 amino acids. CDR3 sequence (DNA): TGCGCCAGCAGCTTGGTTCTAGCGGACCACACAGATACGCAGTATTTT. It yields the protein CASSLVLADHTDTQYF.

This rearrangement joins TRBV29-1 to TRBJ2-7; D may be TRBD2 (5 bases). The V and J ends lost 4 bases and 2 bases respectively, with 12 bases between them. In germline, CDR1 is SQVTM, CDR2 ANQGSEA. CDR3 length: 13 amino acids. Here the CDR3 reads CSVVGSPPYEQYF. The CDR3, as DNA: TGCAGCGTTGTGGGGAGCCCGCCCTACGAGCAGTACTTC.

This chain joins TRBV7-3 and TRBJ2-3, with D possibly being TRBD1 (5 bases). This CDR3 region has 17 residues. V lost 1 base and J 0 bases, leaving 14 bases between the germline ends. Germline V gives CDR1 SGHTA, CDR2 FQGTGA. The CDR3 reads CASSLKPQGSSTDTQYF. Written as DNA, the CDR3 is TGTGCCAGCAGCTTAAAACCCCAGGGTTCTAGCACAGATACGCAGTATTTT. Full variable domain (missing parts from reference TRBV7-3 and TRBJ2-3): GAGVSQTPSNKVTEKGKYVELRCDPISGHTALYWYRQSLGQGPEFLIYFQGTGAADDSGLPNDRFFAVRPEGSVSTLKIQRTERGDSAVYLCASSLKPQGSSTDTQYFGPGTRLTVL.

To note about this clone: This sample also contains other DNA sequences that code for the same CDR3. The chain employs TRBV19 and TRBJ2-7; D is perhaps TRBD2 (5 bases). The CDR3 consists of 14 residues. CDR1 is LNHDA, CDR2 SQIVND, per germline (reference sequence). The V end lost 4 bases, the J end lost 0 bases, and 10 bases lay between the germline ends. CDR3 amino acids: CASSRGRDSYEQYF. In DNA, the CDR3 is TGTGCCAGTAGTAGAGGTCGGGACTCCTACGAGCAGTACTTC.

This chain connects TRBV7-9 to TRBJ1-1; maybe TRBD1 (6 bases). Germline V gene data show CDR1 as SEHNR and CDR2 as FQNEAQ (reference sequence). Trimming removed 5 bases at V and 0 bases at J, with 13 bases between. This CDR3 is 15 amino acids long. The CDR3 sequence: CASSVQGTLNTEAFF. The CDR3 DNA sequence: TGTGCCAGCAGCGTACAGGGAACTTTGAACACTGAAGCTTTCTTT.

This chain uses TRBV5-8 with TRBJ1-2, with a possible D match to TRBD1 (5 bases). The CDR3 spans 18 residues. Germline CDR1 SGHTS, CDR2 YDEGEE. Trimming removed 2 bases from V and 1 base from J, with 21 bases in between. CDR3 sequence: CASSFLRGHSGNNYGYTF. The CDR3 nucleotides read TGTGCCAGCAGCTTCCTACGGGGCCATAGCGGGAATAACTATGGCTACACCTTC. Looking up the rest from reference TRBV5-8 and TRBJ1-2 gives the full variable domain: EAGVTQSPTHLIKTRGQQATLRCSPISGHTSVYWYQQALGLGLQFLLWYDEGEERNRGNFPPRFSGRQFPNYSSELNVNALELEDSALYLCASSFLRGHSGNNYGYTFGSGTRLTVV.

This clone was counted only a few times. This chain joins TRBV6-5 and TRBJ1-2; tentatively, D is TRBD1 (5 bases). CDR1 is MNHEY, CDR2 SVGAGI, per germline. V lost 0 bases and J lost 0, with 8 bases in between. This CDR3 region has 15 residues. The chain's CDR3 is CASSYSGGANYGYTF. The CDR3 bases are TGTGCCAGCAGTTACTCCGGGGGAGCTAACTATGGCTACACCTTC.

The DNA for the CDR3 is TGTGCCAGCAGCTGGCGGGGACTGAATTCACCCCTCCACTTT. This codes for CASSWRGLNSPLHF. The rearrangement links TRBV13 to TRBJ1-6, with D possibly matching TRBD1 (5 bases). The CDR3 totals 14 residues. Germline V gene sequence: CDR1 PRHDT, CDR2 FYEKMQ (reference sequence). V was cut by 4 bases and J by 7 bases, with 11 bases left in between. Looking up the rest from reference TRBV13 and TRBJ1-6 gives the full variable domain: AAGVIQSPRHLIKEKRETATLKCYPIPRHDTVYWYQQGPGQDPQFLISFYEKMQSDKGSIPDRFSAQQFSDYHSELNMSSLELGDSALYFCASSWRGLNSPLHFGNGTRLTVT.

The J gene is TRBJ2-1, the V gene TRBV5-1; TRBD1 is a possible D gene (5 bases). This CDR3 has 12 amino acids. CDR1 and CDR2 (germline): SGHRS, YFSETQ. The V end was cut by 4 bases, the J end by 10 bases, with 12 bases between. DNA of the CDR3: TGCGCCAGCAGCGCAGGGTCCGCGGAGCAGTTCTTC. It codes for CASSAGSAEQFF.

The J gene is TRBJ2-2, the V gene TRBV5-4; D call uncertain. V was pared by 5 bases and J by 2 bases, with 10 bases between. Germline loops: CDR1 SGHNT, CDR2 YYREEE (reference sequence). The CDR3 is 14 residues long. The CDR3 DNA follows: TGTGCCAGCAGGGTTATTACCAACACCGGGGAGCTGTTTTTT. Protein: CASRVITNTGELFF.

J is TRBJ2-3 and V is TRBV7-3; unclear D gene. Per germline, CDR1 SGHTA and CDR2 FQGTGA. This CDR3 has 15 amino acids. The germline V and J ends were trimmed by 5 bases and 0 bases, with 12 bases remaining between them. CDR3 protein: CASSRGDTSTDTQYF. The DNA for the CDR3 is TGTGCCAGCAGCCGAGGCGACACCAGCACAGATACGCAGTATTTT.

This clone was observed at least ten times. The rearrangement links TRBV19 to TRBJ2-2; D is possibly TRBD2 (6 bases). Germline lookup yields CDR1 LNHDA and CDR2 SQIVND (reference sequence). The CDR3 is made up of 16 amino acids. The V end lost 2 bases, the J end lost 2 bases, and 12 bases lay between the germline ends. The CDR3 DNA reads TGTGCCAGTAGTATATCTGGCGGGATTAACACCGGGGAGCTGTTTTTT. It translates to CASSISGGINTGELFF.

CDR3 protein: CASSFQGYYGYTF. The CDR3 DNA is TGTGCCAGCAGTTTTCAAGGGTACTATGGCTACACCTTC. V usage is TRBV27 and J usage is TRBJ1-2; D unresolved. The CDR3 sequence is 13 residues long. Germline V lookup: CDR1 MNHEY, CDR2 SMNVEV (reference sequence). Trimming left V 3 bases short and J 3 bases short, with 8 bases between.